This T cell receptor beta chain was identified during a study of shared T cell receptors in the human thymus. Profiled with immunoSEQ multiplex PCR; TCRdb holds only in-frame clones, not every one. This table holds hundreds of thousands of clones, 87% found once. Germline V gene lookup returns CDR1 SGHAT and CDR2 FQNNGV. Deletions cut 1 base from V and 0 bases from J, with 8 bases between. The CDR3 length is 15 residues. Another study also made use of these data, one on human thymus T cells. From that paper: Having surgery to correct congenital heart defects, healthy Finnish infants acted as the donors. Thymus tissue for the work was resected from patients undergoing corrective heart surgery.

The TCR sequence derives from a boy in the first two years of life with a congenital heart defect. Sequencing was carried out using thymocytes. The chain is built from TRBV11-2 and TRBJ2-3; D may be TRBD2 (6 bases). CDR3 amino acids: CASSLGLASTDTQYF. In DNA form, the CDR3 reads TGTGCCAGCAGCTTAGGGCTAGCGAGCACAGATACGCAGTATTTT.